This record concerns one T cell receptor beta chain sequence. This specimen comes from a study of T cell repertoires in cytomegalovirus infection. Turning to the study itself: Public TCR beta signatures marked donors with CMV infection and the matching HLA.

TCRdb itself ran the reads through MiXCR, one entry per CDR3 protein. Here the sample spans roughly 190,000 distinct CDR3 sequences, 8% to 10% being singletons. V lost 4 bases to trimming and J lost 5 bases; unmatched junction nucleotides: 4. The CDR3 extends over 14 amino acids. Germline V gene sequence: CDR1 MGHDK, CDR2 SYGVNS. The chain recombines TRBV25-1 with TRBJ1-1; 10 nucleotides line up with TRBD1. The source material was PBMCs. The receptor was isolated from a human donor in good health (CMV status not recorded). Some clones in this sample may be carry-over from other donors' samples. Here the CDR3 reads CASSGQGALTEAFF. The CDR3 DNA follows: TGTGCCAGCAGTGGACAGGGGGCGCTTACTGAAGCTTTCTTT.